This TCR beta chain was observed in a study of cytotoxic CD8 clonotypes in ibrutinib-treated CLL. Study information: Included were approximately ten relapsed/refractory and about 15 treatment-naive patients, of whom 17 were IGHV unmutated. Complete response was seen in 2 patients and partial in some 24; approximately 12 progressed and roughly 15 stayed remitted after a median 68 months. Investigators collected response samples after a median around 12 months of treatment, range 6 to 36.

Targeted sequencing depth ranged from 1 in 200,000 to 1 in 1 million T cells. Assay: immunoSEQ multiplex PCR; the TCRdb copy retains only in-frame clones and omits some. Found here are 250,000 or so clones, 70% of them singletons; the top ten hold roughly 15%. This clone was recorded only once. Between the trimmed V and J ends, which lost 1 base and 11 bases, there was a span of 8 bases. The CDR3 runs to 11 residues. CDR1 is SGHAT and CDR2 is FQNNGV in the germline V gene. The source is a human donor with chronic lymphocytic leukemia. The source material was PBMCs, sampled after 24 months of ibrutinib treatment. The rearrangement links TRBV11-2 to TRBJ1-1; maybe TRBD1 (5 bases). The CDR3 reads CASSLATVAFF. The CDR3 coding sequence is TGTGCCAGCAGCTTAGCGACAGTGGCTTTCTTT.